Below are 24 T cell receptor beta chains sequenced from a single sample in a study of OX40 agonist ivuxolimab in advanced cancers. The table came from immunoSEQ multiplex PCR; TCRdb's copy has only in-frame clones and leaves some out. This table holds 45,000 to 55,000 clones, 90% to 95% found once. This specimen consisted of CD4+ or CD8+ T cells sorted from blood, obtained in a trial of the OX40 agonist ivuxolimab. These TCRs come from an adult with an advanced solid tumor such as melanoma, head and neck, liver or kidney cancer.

CDR3 loop: CASNWGDGELFF. The CDR3 DNA reads TGTGCCAGCAACTGGGGGGACGGGGAGCTGTTTTTT. The chain links TRBV5-4 to TRBJ2-2; tentatively, D is TRBD2 (6 bases). The V end was cut by 6 bases, the J end by 7 bases, with 10 bases between. This CDR3 comprises 12 residues. Germline V gene sequence: CDR1 SGHNT, CDR2 YYREEE (reference sequence).

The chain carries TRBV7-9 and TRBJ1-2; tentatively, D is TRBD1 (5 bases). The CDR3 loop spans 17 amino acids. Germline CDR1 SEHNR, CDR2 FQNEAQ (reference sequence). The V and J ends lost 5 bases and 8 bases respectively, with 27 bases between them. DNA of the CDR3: TGTGCCAGCAGCCCATCGAGTTTGGGGACGTTAAGAGACGGCTACACCTTC. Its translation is CASSPSSLGTLRDGYTF.

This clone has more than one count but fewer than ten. CDR3 DNA: TGTGCCACCAGCAACCAGGGATCTGAAGAGCAGTACTTC. Its translation: CATSNQGSEEQYF. J is TRBJ2-7 and V is TRBV15; possibly TRBD1 for D (5 bases). Trimming took off 4 bases at V and 7 bases at J, with 14 bases between the two ends. Germline values: CDR1 LNHNV, CDR2 YYDKDF (reference sequence). The CDR3 spans 13 residues.

CDR3 in amino acids: CASSLEDVGPGSNEQYF. In DNA, the CDR3 is TGCGCCAGCAGCTTGGAGGACGTGGGGCCGGGTTCCAACGAGCAGTACTTC. The chain is built from TRBV5-1 and TRBJ2-7; D is perhaps TRBD1 (5 bases). Per germline, CDR1 SGHRS and CDR2 YFSETQ. This CDR3 has 17 residues. The V and J ends lost 0 bases and 5 bases respectively, with 21 bases between them.

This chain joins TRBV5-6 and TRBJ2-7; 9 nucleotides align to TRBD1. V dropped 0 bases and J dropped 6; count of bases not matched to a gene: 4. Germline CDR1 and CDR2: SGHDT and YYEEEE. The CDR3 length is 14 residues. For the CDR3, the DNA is TGTGCCAGCAGCTTGGGGGACAGGGTTCCCGAGCAGTACTTC. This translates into CASSLGDRVPEQYF.

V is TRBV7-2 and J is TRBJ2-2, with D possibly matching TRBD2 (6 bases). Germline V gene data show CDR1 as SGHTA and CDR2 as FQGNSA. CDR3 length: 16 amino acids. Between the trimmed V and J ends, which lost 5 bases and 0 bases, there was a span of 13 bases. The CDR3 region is CASSQGGRANTGELFF. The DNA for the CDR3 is TGTGCCAGCAGCCAGGGAGGTCGGGCGAACACCGGGGAGCTGTTTTTT.

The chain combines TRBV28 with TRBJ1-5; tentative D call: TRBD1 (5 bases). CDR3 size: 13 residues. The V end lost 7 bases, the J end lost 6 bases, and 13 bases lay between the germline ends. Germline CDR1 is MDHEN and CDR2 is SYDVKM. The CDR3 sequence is CASNPGGSQPQHF. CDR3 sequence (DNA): TGTGCCAGCAACCCGGGGGGATCTCAGCCCCAGCATTTT.

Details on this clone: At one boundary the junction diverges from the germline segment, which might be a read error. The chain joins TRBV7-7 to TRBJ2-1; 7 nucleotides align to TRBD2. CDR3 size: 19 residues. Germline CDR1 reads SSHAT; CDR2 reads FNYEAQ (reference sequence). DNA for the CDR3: TGTGCTAGCAGCTTAGCGCGCGGTCTAGCGGACCCTCGGCCCCATGAGCAGTTCTTC. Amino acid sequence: CASSLARGLADPRPHEQFF.

DNA of the CDR3: TGTGCCAGCAGCCCCTACCCGCTGACAGGGGCCACAGATACGCAGTATTTT. Translated: CASSPYPLTGATDTQYF. The gene calls are TRBV9 and TRBJ2-3; 8 bases map to TRBD1. CDR1 SGDLS and CDR2 YYNGEE come from the germline V gene. CDR3 length: 17 amino acids. The V gene end was trimmed by 4 bases and the J gene end by 2 bases; junction bases not matched to a gene: 12.

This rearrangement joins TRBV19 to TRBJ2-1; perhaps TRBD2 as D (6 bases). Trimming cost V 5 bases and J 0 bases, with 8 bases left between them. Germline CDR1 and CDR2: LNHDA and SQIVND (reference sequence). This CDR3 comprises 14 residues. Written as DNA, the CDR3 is TGTGCCAGTAGTGCCGGGAGCTCCTACAATGAGCAGTTCTTC. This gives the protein CASSAGSSYNEQFF.

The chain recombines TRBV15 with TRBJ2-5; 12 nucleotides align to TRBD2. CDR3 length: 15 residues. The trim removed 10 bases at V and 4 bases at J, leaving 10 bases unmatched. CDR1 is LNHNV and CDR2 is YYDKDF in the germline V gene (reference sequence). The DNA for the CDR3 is TGTGCCATCGGACTAGCGGGAATCGTGGGAGAGACCCAGTACTTC. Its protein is CAIGLAGIVGETQYF.

The CDR3 protein is CASSPLAARSSYEQYF. In DNA, the CDR3 is TGTGCCAGCTCACCACTCGCCGCGAGGAGCTCCTACGAGCAGTACTTC. The chain employs TRBV18 and TRBJ2-7; D is ambiguous. Trimming cost V 1 base and J 0 bases, with 13 bases left between them. The CDR3 loop spans 16 amino acids. The V gene's germline CDR1 is KGHSH and CDR2 LQKENI.

The CDR3 DNA sequence: TGTGCCAGTAGTATGGCCACCGGTAGCCACAGCATTCAGTACTTC. Its translation is CASSMATGSHSIQYF. The chain combines TRBV19 with TRBJ2-4; D unclear. Germline values: CDR1 LNHDA, CDR2 SQIVND (reference sequence). V gave up 3 bases and J gave up 9 bases, with 18 bases separating them. The CDR3 is made up of 15 amino acids.

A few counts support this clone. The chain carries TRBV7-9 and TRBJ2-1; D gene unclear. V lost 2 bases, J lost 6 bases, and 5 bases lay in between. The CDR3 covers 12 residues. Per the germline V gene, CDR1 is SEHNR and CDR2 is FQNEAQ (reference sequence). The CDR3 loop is CASSLLINEQFF. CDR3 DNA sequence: TGTGCCAGCAGCTTACTTATCAATGAGCAGTTCTTC.

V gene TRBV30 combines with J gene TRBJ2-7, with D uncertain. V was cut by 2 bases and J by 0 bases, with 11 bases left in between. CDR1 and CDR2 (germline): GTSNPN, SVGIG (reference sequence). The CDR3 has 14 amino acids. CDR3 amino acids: CAWSPPGVSYEQYF. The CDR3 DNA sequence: TGTGCCTGGAGTCCCCCCGGAGTCTCCTACGAGCAGTACTTC.

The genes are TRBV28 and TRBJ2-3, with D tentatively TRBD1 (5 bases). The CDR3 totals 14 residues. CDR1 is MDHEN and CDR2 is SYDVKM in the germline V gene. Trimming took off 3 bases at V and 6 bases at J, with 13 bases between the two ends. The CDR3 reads CASSFRASWDTQYF. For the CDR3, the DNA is TGTGCCAGCAGTTTCAGGGCCTCCTGGGATACGCAGTATTTT.

CDR3 sequence: CASSYPGTVNTEAFF. The CDR3 coding sequence is TGTGCCAGCAGCTACCCAGGGACAGTGAACACTGAAGCTTTCTTT. The rearrangement links TRBV13 to TRBJ1-1; 7 nucleotides align to TRBD1. The V and J ends lost 4 bases and 0 bases, in that order; junction bases with no gene match: 5. CDR1 PRHDT and CDR2 FYEKMQ come from the germline V gene (reference sequence). The CDR3 is 15 residues long.

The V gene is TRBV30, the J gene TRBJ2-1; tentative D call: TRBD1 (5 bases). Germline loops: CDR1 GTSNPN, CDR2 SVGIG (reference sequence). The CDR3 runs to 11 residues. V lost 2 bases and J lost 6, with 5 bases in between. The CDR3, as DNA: TGTGCCTGGAGTCAGGGCAATGAGCAGTTCTTC. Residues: CAWSQGNEQFF.

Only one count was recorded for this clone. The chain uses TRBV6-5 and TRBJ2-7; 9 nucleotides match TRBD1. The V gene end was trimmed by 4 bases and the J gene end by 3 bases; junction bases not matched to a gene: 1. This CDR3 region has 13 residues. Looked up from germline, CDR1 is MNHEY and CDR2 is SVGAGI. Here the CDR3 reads CASSSGQGYEQYF. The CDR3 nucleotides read TGTGCCAGCAGTTCGGGACAGGGCTACGAGCAGTACTTC.

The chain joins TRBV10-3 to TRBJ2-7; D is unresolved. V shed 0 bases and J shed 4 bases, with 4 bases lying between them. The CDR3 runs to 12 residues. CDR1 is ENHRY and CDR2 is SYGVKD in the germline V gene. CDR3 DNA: TGTGCCATCAGTGAGTCTAGGTACGAGCAGTACTTC. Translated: CAISESRYEQYF.

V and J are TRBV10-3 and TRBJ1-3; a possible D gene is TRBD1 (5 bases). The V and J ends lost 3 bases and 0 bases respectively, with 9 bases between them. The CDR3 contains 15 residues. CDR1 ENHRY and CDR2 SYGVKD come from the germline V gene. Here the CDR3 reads CAISDEQGSGNTIYF. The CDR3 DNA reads TGTGCCATCAGTGATGAGCAGGGCTCTGGAAACACCATATATTTT.

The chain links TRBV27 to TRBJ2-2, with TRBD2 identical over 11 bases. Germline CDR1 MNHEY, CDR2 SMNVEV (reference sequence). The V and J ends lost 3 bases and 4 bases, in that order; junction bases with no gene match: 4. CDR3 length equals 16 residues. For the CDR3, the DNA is TGTGCCAGCAGTTTCCCTAGCGGGAGGAGCACCGGGGAGCTGTTTTTT. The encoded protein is CASSFPSGRSTGELFF.

CDR3 coding DNA: TGTGCCAGCAGTGAGGAGGGACCCAATCAGCCCCAGCATTTT. Translating gives CASSEEGPNQPQHF. J is TRBJ1-5 and V is TRBV25-1; D is perhaps TRBD1 (5 bases). This CDR3 region has 14 residues. Trimming took 3 bases from V and 3 from J, leaving 9 bases between them. Germline V gene data show CDR1 as MGHDK and CDR2 as SYGVNS.

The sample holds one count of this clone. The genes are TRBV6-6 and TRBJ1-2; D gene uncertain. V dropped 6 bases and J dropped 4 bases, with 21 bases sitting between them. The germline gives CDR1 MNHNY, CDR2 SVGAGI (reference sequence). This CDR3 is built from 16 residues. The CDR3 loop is CASSPWRVNDGYGYTF. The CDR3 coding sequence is TGTGCCAGCAGCCCCTGGCGAGTAAATGATGGCTATGGCTACACCTTC.